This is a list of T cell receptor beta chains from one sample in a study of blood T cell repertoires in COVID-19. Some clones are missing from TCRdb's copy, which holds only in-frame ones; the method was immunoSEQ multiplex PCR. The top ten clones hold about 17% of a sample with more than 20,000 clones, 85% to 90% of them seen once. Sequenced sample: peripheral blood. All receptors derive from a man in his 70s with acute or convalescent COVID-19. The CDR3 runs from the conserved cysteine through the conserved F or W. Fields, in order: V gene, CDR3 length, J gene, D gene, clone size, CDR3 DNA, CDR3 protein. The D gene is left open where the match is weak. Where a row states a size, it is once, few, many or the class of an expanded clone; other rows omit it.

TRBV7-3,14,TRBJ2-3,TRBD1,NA,TGTGCCAGCAGACCGGACAGGGGGACAGATACGCAGTATTTT,CASRPDRGTDTQYF
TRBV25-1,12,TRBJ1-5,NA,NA,TGTGCCAGTAGGGAGGGCAATCAGCCCCAGCATTTT,CASREGNQPQHF
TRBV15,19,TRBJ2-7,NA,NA,TGTGCCACCAGCAGAGATAGGGGAGGCGGGGAGACCCCTCCACGCGAGCAGTACTTC,CATSRDRGGGETPPREQYF
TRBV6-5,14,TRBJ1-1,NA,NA,TGTGCCAGCAGTTTTGACCCTTCGGGCACTGAAGCTTTCTTT,CASSFDPSGTEAFF
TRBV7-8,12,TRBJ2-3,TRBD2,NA,TGTGCCAGCAGCCCCGGGACTAATATGGGGTATTTT,CASSPGTNMGYF
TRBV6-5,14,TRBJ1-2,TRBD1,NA,TGTGCCAGCAGTCTCCGCAGACAGGGTAACGGCTACACCTTC,CASSLRRQGNGYTF
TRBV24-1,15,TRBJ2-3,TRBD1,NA,TGTGCCACCAGTGATCGGACAGGGGGCACAGATACGCAGTATTTT,CATSDRTGGTDTQYF
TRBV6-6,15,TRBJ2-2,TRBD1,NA,TGTGCCAGCAGTTCCGGACAGGGAAACACCGGGGAGCTGTTTTTT,CASSSGQGNTGELFF
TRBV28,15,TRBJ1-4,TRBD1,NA,TGTGCCAGTCTTCCCGGCCGGGACAGCTATGAAAAACTGTTTTTT,CASLPGRDSYEKLFF
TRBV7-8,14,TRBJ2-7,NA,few,TGTGCCAGCAGCTCCTATCCCCCTCTGGACGAGCAGTACTTC,CASSSYPPLDEQYF
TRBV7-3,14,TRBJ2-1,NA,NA,TGTGCCAGCAGCTTTATTCATGGAGACAATGAGCAGTTCTTC,CASSFIHGDNEQFF
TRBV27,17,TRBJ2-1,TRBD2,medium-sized,TGTGCCAGCACCCCCGCTTCTGGCGGGAGGTCCTACAATGAGCAGTTCTTC,CASTPASGGRSYNEQFF
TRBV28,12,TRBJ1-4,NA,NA,TGTGCCAGCAAGCAGGCTAATGAAAAACTGTTTTTT,CASKQANEKLFF
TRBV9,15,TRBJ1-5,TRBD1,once,TGTGCCAGCAGCACCGGAACAGGGGGCGGTCAGCCCCAGCATTTT,CASSTGTGGGQPQHF
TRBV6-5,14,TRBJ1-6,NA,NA,TGTGCCAGCAGTCACAGGCCCTGGAATTCACCCCTCCACTTT,CASSHRPWNSPLHF
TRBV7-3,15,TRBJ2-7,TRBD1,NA,TGTGCCAGCAGCTTAACGGGACAGCCACTCCACGAGCAGTACTTC,CASSLTGQPLHEQYF
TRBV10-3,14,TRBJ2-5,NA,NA,TGTGCCATCAGGGGGGCGGCTCCCTCGGAGACCCAGTACTTC,CAIRGAAPSETQYF
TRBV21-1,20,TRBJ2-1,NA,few,TGTGCCAGCAGCAAAGAACGCCGGGAGGGCCTTTTGAGCTCCTACAATGAGCAGTTCTTC,CASSKERREGLLSSYNEQFF
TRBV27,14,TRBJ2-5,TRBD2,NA,TGTGCCAGCAGTTTAGCGGGAGTGCAAGAGACCCAGTACTTC,CASSLAGVQETQYF
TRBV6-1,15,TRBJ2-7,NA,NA,TGTGCCAGCAGTGAAGGGAGGGCAGGGACCCACGAGCAGTACTTC,CASSEGRAGTHEQYF
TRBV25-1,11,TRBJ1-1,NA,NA,TGTGCCAGCAGTGGTCCGACGGGGGCTTTCTTT,CASSGPTGAFF
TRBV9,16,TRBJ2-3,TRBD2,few,TGTGCCAGCAGCGCCCTAGCGGGAAGAGGCACAGATACGCAGTATTTT,CASSALAGRGTDTQYF